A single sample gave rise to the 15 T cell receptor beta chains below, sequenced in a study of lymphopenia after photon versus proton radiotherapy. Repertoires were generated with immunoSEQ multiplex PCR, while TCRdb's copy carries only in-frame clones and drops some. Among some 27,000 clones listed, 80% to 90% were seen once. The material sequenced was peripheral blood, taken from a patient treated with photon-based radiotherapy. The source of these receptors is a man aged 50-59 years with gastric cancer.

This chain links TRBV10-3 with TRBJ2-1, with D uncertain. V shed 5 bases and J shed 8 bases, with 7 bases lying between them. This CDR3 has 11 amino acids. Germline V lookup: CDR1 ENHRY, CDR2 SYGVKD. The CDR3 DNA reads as TGTGCCATCAGTAGTAACGATGAGCAGTTCTTC. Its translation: CAISSNDEQFF.

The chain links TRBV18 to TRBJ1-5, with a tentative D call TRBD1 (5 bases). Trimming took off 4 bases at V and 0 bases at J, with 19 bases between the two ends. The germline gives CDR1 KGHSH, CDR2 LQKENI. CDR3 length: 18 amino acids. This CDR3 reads CASSLGGYGTDSNQPQHF. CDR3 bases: TGTGCCAGCTCACTTGGGGGTTATGGCACAGATAGCAATCAGCCCCAGCATTTT.

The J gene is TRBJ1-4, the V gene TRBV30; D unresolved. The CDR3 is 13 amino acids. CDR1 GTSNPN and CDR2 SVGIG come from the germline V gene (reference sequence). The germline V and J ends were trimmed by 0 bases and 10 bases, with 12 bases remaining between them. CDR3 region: CAWSVSGARKLFF. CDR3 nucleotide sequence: TGTGCCTGGAGTGTTTCAGGCGCCCGAAAACTGTTTTTT.

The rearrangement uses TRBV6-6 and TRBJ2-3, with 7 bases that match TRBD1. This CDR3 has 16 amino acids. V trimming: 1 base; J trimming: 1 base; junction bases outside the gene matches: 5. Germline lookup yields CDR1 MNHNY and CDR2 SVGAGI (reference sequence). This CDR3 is CASSYFEGTGTDTQYF. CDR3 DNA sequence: TGTGCCAGCAGTTACTTTGAAGGGACAGGCACAGATACGCAGTATTTT.

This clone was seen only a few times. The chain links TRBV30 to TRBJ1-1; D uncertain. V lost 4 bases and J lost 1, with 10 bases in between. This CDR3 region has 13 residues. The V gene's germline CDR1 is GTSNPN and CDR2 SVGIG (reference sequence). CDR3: CAWTVGQNTEAFF. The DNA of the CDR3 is TGTGCCTGGACTGTGGGTCAGAACACTGAAGCTTTCTTT.

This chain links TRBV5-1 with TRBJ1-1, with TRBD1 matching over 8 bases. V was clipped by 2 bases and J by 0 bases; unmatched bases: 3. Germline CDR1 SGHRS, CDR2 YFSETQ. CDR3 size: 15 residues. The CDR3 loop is CASSLSTGVNTEAFF. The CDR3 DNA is TGCGCCAGCAGCTTATCGACAGGGGTGAACACTGAAGCTTTCTTT.

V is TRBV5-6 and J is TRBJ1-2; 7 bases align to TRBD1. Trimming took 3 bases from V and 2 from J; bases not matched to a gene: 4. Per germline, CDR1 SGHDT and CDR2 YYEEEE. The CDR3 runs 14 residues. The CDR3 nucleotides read TGTGCCAGCAGCTCGAAGGACAGGAACTATGGCTACACCTTC. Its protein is CASSSKDRNYGYTF.

The CDR3 bases are TGTGCCAGCAGTGGGGGAAAGAGGGGCGCAACTAATGAAAAACTGTTTTTT. It encodes CASSGGKRGATNEKLFF. This chain uses TRBV6-1 with TRBJ1-4; D possibly corresponds to TRBD1 (5 bases). Germline CDR1 and CDR2: MNHNS and SASEGT. This CDR3 has 17 amino acids. V lost 4 bases to trimming and J lost 0 bases, with 15 bases between them.

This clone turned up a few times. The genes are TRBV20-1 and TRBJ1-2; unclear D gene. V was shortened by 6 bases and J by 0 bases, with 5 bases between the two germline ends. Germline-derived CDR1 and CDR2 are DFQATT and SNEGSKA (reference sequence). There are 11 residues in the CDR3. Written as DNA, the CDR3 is TGCAGTGCGGGGACTAACTATGGCTACACCTTC. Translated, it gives CSAGTNYGYTF.

The CDR3 here is CASSSQGAGYTF. In DNA, the CDR3 is TGTGCCAGCAGCTCACAGGGGGCTGGCTACACCTTC. This chain connects TRBV9 to TRBJ1-2; 9 bases fit TRBD1. The J segment lost 7 bases and the V segment lost 4 bases, leaving 2 bases of the junction unmatched. This CDR3 has 12 amino acids. Germline V lookup: CDR1 SGDLS, CDR2 YYNGEE.

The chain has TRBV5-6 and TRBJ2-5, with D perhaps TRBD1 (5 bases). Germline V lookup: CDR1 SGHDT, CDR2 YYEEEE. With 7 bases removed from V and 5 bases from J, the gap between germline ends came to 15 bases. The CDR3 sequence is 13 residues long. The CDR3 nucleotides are TGTGCCAGCCTCGCAGGGTTCGGGGAGACCCAGTACTTC. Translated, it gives CASLAGFGETQYF. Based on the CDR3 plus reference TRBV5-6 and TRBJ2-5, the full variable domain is DAGVTQSPTHLIKTRGQQVTLRCSPKSGHDTVSWYQQALGQGPQFIFQYYEEEERQRGNFPDRFSGHQFPNYSSELNVNALLLGDSALYLCASLAGFGETQYFGPGTRLLVL.

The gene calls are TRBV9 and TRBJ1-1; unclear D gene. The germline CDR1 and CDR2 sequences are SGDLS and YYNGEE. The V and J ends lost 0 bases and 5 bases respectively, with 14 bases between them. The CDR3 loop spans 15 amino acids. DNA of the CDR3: TGTGCCAGCAGCGTAGTTTCGGGGTTTGGGACTGAAGCTTTCTTT. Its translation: CASSVVSGFGTEAFF.

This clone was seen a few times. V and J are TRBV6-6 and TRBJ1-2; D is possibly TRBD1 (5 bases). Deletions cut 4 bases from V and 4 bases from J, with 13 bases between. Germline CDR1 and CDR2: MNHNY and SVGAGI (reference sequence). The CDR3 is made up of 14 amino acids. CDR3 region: CASSLQGGGYGYTF. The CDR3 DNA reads TGTGCCAGCAGTTTGCAGGGAGGTGGCTATGGCTACACCTTC.

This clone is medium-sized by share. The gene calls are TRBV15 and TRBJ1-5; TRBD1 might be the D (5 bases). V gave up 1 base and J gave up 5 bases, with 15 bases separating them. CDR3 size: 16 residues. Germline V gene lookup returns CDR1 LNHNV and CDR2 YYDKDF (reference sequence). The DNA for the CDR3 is TGTGCCACCAGCAGAGGCCCCCCGGGGACCGATCAGCCCCAGCATTTT. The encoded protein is CATSRGPPGTDQPQHF.

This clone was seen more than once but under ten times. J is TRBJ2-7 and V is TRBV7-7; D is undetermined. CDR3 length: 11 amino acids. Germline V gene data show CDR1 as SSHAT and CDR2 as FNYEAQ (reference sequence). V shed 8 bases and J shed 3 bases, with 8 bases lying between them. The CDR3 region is CASEDLYEQYV. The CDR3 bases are TGTGCCAGCGAAGATCTCTACGAGCAGTACGTC.